A selection of T cell receptor beta chains follows, all from one sample in a study of T-cell reconstitution after alpha-beta-depleted transplantation in children. TCRdb re-called the PCR reads through MiXCR, storing one row per CDR3 protein. The sample lists some 260,000 distinct CDR3 sequences, roughly a quarter occurring once. The sample here was PBMCs, mostly from graft donor cells, taken 360 days after TCRalphabeta/CD19-depleted stem cell transplant. Receptors were obtained from a female patient aged 2-10 years who had a stem cell transplant for congenital amegakaryocytic thrombocytopenia, so the T cells may come from the graft donor. CDR3s include the opening cysteine and the closing phenylalanine or tryptophan. The D gene is left open where the match is weak. Rows give clone size only sometimes, using once, few, many, or a class for an expanded clone.

clone size	D gene	V gene	J gene	CDR3 DNA	CDR3 protein
few	TRBD1	TRBV5-1	TRBJ2-7	TGCGCCAGCAGCGGAACAGGGGTCTACGAGCAGTACTTC	CASSGTGVYEQYF
.	.	TRBV20-1	TRBJ2-5	TGCAGTGCCGGCCGAGGGGGGGCAGAGACCCAGTACTTC	CSAGRGGAETQYF
.	TRBD2	TRBV20-1	TRBJ2-4	TGCAGTGCTAGATCTCGGACTAGCGGGATGGTGGCCAAAAACATTCAGTACTTC	CSARSRTSGMVAKNIQYF
many	.	TRBV27	TRBJ2-1	TGTGCCAGCAGTTACAACTACAATGAGCAGTTCTTC	CASSYNYNEQFF
.	TRBD2	TRBV12-3/TRBV12-4	TRBJ2-7	TGTGCCAGCACCATTAGCGGGAGGGCCTACGAGCAGTACTTC	CASTISGRAYEQYF
.	.	TRBV20-1	TRBJ2-3	TGCAGTGGGGGGGTGGGGGATACGCAGTATTTT	CSGGVGDTQYF
many	TRBD1	TRBV3-1	TRBJ2-5	TGTGCCAGCGATTCGACAGGGGGCGCCGAGACCCAGTACTTC	CASDSTGGAETQYF
few	.	TRBV10-3	TRBJ2-2	TGTGCCATCAGTAACGCAGGGCCCACCGGGGAGCTGTTTTTT	CAISNAGPTGELFF
.	.	TRBV18	TRBJ2-7	TGTGCCAGCTCACCGGGACGGAACTCCTACGAGCAGTACTTC	CASSPGRNSYEQYF
many	.	TRBV5-1	TRBJ2-7	TGCGCCAGCAGCTTTAACAGGGACTACGAGCAGTACTTC	CASSFNRDYEQYF
.	.	TRBV27	TRBJ2-5	TGTGCCAGCAGTTGGGGAGTCGCTGAGACCCAGTACTTC	CASSWGVAETQYF
.	.	TRBV12-3/TRBV12-4	TRBJ1-5	TGTGCCAGCAGTCCTACGACGTTCGGGCAGCCCCAGCATTTT	CASSPTTFGQPQHF
.	TRBD2	TRBV28	TRBJ2-1	TGTGCCAGCAGCCATCGGCCTAGCGGGGGCAATGAGCAGTTCTTC	CASSHRPSGGNEQFF
.	.	TRBV20-1	TRBJ1-3	TGCAGTGCTAAAAGGGCCGTGGGGCTTGGAAACACCATATATTTT	CSAKRAVGLGNTIYF
many	TRBD2	TRBV4-1	TRBJ2-7	TGCGCCAGCAGCCAGGGACTAGCGTCCCACGAGCAGTACTTC	CASSQGLASHEQYF
few	.	TRBV2	TRBJ2-4	TGTGCCAGCATGAGGGATACCAAAAACATTCAGTACTTC	CASMRDTKNIQYF
many	.	TRBV10-1	TRBJ2-1	TGCGCCAGCAGCTTGACCGGTAGCTCCTACAATGAGCAGTTCTTC	CASSLTGSSYNEQFF
.	TRBD2	TRBV7-3	TRBJ2-3	TGTGCCAGCAGCAATAACGCCGCGGGAGTCCTCAAAGATACGCAGTATTTT	CASSNNAAGVLKDTQYF
many	TRBD1	TRBV28	TRBJ2-1	TGTGCCAGCAGATCGACAGGGCACAATGAGCAGTTCTTC	CASRSTGHNEQFF
.	TRBD1	TRBV6-2/TRBV6-3	TRBJ2-7	TGTGCCAGCACCCTTGACAGGGTCTCGGAGGAGCAGTACTTC	CASTLDRVSEEQYF
few	TRBD2	TRBV7-2	TRBJ2-3	TGTGCCAGCTCCAGCGGGAGCCGTGGCACAGATACGCAGTATTTT	CASSSGSRGTDTQYF
.	TRBD2	TRBV20-1	TRBJ2-5	TGCAGTGCGACCGGGACTAGCGGGAGCAATCAAGAGACCCAGTACTTC	CSATGTSGSNQETQYF